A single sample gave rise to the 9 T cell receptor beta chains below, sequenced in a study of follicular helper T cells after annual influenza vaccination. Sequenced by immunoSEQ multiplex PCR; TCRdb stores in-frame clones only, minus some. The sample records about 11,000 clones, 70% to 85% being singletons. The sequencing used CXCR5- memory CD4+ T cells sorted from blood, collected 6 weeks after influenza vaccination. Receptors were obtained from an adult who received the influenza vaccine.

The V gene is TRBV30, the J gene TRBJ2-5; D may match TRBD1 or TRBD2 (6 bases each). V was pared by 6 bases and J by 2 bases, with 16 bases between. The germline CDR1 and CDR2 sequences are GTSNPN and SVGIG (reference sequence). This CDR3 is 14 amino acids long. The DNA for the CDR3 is TGTGCCTGTATTAGCGGAGGGGGGCAAGAGACCCAGTACTTC. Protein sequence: CACISGGGQETQYF.

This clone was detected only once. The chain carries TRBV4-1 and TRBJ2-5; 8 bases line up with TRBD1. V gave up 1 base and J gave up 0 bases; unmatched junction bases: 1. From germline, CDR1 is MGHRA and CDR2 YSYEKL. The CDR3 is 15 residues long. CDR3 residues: CASSQGQGNQETQYF. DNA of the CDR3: TGCGCCAGCAGCCAAGGACAGGGGAACCAAGAGACCCAGTACTTC.

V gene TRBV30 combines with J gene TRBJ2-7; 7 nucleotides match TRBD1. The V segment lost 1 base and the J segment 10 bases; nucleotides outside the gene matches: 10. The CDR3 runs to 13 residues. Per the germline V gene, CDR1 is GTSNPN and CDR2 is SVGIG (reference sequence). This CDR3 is CAWSGARQGEQYF. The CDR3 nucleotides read TGTGCCTGGAGTGGCGCCCGACAGGGTGAACAGTACTTC.

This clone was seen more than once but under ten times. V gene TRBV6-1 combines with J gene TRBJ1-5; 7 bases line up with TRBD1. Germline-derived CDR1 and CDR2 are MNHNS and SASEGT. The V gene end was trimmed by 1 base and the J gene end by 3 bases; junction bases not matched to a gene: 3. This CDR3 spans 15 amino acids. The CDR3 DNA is TGTGCCAGCAGTGAAGAACAGGGGAACAATCAGCCCCAGCATTTT. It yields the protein CASSEEQGNNQPQHF.

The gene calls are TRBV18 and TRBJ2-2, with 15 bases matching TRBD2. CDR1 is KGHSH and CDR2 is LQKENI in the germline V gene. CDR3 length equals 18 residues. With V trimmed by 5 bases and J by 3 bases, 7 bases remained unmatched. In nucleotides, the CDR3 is TGTGCCAGCTCAGCTCCGGGACTAGCGGGAGGCTACACCGGGGAGCTGTTTTTT. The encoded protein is CASSAPGLAGGYTGELFF.

The CDR3 DNA reads as TGTGCCAGCAGCTTGGGGACGGAGCCGGCGAGCAATCAGCCCCAGCATTTT. This sequence encodes CASSLGTEPASNQPQHF. The V and J genes are TRBV11-3 and TRBJ1-5; TRBD1 is a possible D gene (5 bases). Germline lookup yields CDR1 SGHNT and CDR2 YENEEA. The V end was cut by 3 bases, the J end by 1 base, with 16 bases between. The CDR3 contains 17 residues.

The CDR3 region is CATEGDGENYGYTF. In DNA, the CDR3 is TGTGCCACCGAGGGGGACGGAGAAAACTATGGCTACACCTTC. The V gene is TRBV28, the J gene TRBJ1-2; a possible D gene is TRBD1 (6 bases). With 10 bases removed from V and 2 bases from J, the gap between germline ends came to 17 bases. CDR1 is MDHEN, CDR2 SYDVKM, per germline. The CDR3 extends over 14 amino acids.

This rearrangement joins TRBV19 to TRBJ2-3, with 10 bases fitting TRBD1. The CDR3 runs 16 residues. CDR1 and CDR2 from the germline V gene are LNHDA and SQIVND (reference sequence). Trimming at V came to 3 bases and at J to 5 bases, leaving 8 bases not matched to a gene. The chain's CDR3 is CASSMTGTGERDTQYF. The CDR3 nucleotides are TGTGCCAGTAGTATGACCGGGACAGGGGAGAGAGATACGCAGTATTTT. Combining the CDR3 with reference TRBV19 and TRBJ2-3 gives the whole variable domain DGGITQSPKYLFRKEGQNVTLSCEQNLNHDAMYWYRQDPGQGLRLIYYSQIVNDFQKGDIAEGYSVSREKKESFPLTVTSAQKNPTAFYLCASSMTGTGERDTQYFGPGTRLTVL.

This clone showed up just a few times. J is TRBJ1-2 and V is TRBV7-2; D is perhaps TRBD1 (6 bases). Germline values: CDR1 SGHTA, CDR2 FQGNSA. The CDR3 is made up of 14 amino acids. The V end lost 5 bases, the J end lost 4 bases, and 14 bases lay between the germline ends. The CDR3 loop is CASSAGGRLYGYTF. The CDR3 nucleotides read TGTGCCAGCAGCGCCGGGGGGCGCCTCTATGGCTACACCTTC. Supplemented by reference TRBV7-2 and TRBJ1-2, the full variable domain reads GAGVSQSPSNKVTEKGKDVELRCDPISGHTALYWYRQSLGQGLEFLIYFQGNSAPDKSGLPSDRFSAERTGGSVSTLTIQRTQQEDSAVYLCASSAGGRLYGYTFGSGTRLTVV.